Detailed here is one T cell receptor (beta chain). This clonotype was counted only a few times. Its antigen has not been determined. No clone much larger than this one lies a single base away; base qualities are absent. Libraries were built with 5' RACE. The instrument was an Illumina HiSeq 2000. A universal primer binding site was added through template switching, and the final cDNA carried a unique molecular identifier so that TCR cDNA molecules could be counted accurately. First-strand cDNA for TCR alpha and beta chains was synthesized from specific primers in the conserved constant-segment region. Each cDNA library was double barcoded, with a SMART-Mk sample barcode plus Illumina barcodes, to control for contamination. TruSeq adapter sequences, together with Illumina sample barcodes, were added in two successive PCR steps. The TCR alpha and beta cDNA libraries were sequenced on the Illumina HiSeq platform using custom primers. The published analysis was carried out like this. Unique molecular identifiers were extracted from raw reads with MiGEC, and CDR3 positions were determined with MiXCR. For each individual, recombination models were inferred using an EM algorithm with the repgenHMM and IGoR tools. Shared clonotypes were analyzed with the tcR package in R, and sharing was normalized by the product of cloneset sizes. To study raw recombination without the effects of thymic and clonal selection, out-of-frame nonproductive sequences were analyzed. The raw public data were reprocessed by TCRdb itself: fastp quality trimming at Q25, MiXCR clonotype calling, in-frame beta chains only. Merged by CDR3 protein, the rows form single entries marked with the most common genes and DNA. For this entry, the V and J calls and clone size follow TCRdb and not the study's own pipeline. The sample includes some 660,000 distinct CDR3 sequences, with around 8.3% observed a single time. The top ten clones comprise around 0.98% of the sample.

The entry originates in a study of identical twins listed by TCRdb under 2016. In the study overall: To test whether fetal clonotypes persist, the study used deep sequencing on TCR alpha and beta repertoires from monozygotic twins, unrelated adults of various ages, and cord blood. To rule out contamination, the twin experiments were replicated at different times with different library preparation protocols.

The CDR3 covers 15 residues, taking in both the cysteine and the phenylalanine. The CDR3 DNA has 45 bases and is translated from base 1. The germline V gene specifies SNHLY as CDR1 and FYNNEI as CDR2. V lost 0 bases and J lost 4 bases; the stretch between them is 12 bases long. Overall results and qualifications from the work: In beta out-of-frame sequences, excess twin sharing was weaker, because having fewer shared sequences lowered the signal-to-noise ratio. Recombination models systematically underestimated out-of-frame TCR alpha sharing in monozygotic twins but agreed with sharing between unrelated individuals. Abundant cord blood beta clonotypes had fewer insertions, young adult naive repertoires showed a similar but weaker trend, and memory repertoires showed no such trend. Invariant T cells such as MAIT and iNKT could partly confound zero-insertion analyses, though diverse VJ usage argued against this for most clonotypes. Compared with coincidental sharing between unrelated individuals, an excess of low generation-probability sequences was observed among out-of-frame TCR alpha sequences shared between twins. Because the same donors could not be followed over many years, conclusions were based on cross-sectional statistical analysis.

Every donor in the study was a healthy Caucasian. Three pairs of female monozygotic twins, all aged roughly 18 to 30 years, made up the twin cohort. RNA for TCR libraries was isolated from peripheral blood mononuclear cells. These same records also appear under a second study, on yellow fever vaccine responses in identical twins. As the second paper documents: According to the authors, in identical twins the way T cells responded to vaccination appeared partly convergent and partly personalized. Focusing on identical twins, the study followed the T cell clones that responded to the vaccine, and did so with precision.

Here the chain combines TRBV2 and TRBJ1-2, with an unclear D gene assignment. The sequencing sample was made of PBMCs. The TCR was taken from a woman aged 18-29 years in good health. Here is the DNA: TGTGCCAGCAGTGAAGCGCGGGTGTCAGCCTATGGCTACACCTTC. Translation gives CASSEARVSAYGYTF.